This TCR beta chain was obtained from a study of technical replicates of blood from a few donors. This CDR3 region has 15 residues. Germline values: CDR1 SGHDN, CDR2 FVKESK. The V end lost 1 base, the J end lost 7 bases, and 15 bases lay between the germline ends. Measured with immunoSEQ multiplex PCR; TCRdb has only the in-frame clones, and not every one. The sample shows around 69,000 clones, almost 98% of them seen only once. This sequence originates from a human donor in good health. The V gene is TRBV14, the J gene TRBJ2-3; D ambiguous. The material sequenced was T cells isolated from PBMCs. The CDR3 DNA reads TGTGCCAGCAGCCAAGGCGGCCTCCGGCGGAATACGCAGTATTTT. Translation: CASSQGGLRRNTQYF.